The sequence of this T cell receptor beta chain was determined in a study of naive and memory T cell subsets. Study-level results: Diversity fell and Gini index rose from naive through CM, EM, EMRA.

CDR3 size: 15 residues. With V trimmed by 6 bases and J by 6 bases, 9 bases remained unmatched. The beta constant-region primer was an equimolar mix of two oligonucleotides covering TRBC1 and TRBC2. Four rounds of PCR amplified the ligated cDNA using nested alpha and beta constant-region primers plus SP2. TCRdb re-derived calls from the UMI-ligation and nested PCR reads in MiXCR, one entry per CDR3 protein. The sample records more than 100,000 distinct CDR3 sequences, just over 35% being singletons. Note on this clonotype: Antigen specificity is unknown.

Four subsets defined by CD45RA and CD27 were sorted after CD3, CD4, CD8 and live/dead staining. Sequenced: central memory CD4+ T cells from blood. This receptor was taken from a human donor in good health. The chain uses TRBV12-3 or TRBV12-4 and TRBJ1-5, with 9 bases that match TRBD1. The chain's CDR3 is CASRLGTGSGQPQHF. The CDR3, as DNA: TGTGCCAGCAGGTTGGGGACAGGGTCGGGTCAGCCCCAGCATTTT.